Below, one T cell receptor (beta chain) is given with its context. This may come from a read error, since a much larger clone is one base off. Other DNA sequences of this sample code for an identical CDR3. TCRdb's table, derived via immunoSEQ multiplex PCR, lists solely in-frame clones and lacks some. Seen here are 490,000 or so clones, around three quarters observed once, and the top ten hold less than 15%. The source of the sample is a study of shared clonotypes between healthy human individuals. Sequencing used PBMCs. This receptor was identified in a woman aged 40 to 55 in good health. Some clones in this sample may be carry-over from other donors' samples.

The CDR3 DNA sequence: TGTGCCAGCAGCGTTTCTGGGGCCGACAGGGCTCTGGAAAAACTGTTTTTT. Its translation is CASSVSGADRALEKLFF. This chain links TRBV28 with TRBJ1-4, with 7 bases identical to TRBD1. Germline V gene data show CDR1 as MDHEN and CDR2 as SYDVKM. V gave up 6 bases and J gave up 8 bases; unmatched junction bases: 18. This CDR3 is built from 17 residues.